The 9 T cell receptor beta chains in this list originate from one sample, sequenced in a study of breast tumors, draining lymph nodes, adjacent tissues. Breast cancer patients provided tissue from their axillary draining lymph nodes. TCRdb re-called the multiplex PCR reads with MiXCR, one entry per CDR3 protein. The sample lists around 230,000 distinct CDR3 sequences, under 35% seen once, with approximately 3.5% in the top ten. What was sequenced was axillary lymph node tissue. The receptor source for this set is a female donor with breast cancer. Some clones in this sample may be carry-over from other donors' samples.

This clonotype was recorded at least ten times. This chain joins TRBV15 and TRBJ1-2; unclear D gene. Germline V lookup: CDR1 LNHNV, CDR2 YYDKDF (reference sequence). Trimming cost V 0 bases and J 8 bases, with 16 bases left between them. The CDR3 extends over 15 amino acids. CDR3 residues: CATSRELQLIGGYTF. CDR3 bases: TGTGCCACCAGCAGAGAACTTCAGCTAATCGGCGGCTACACCTTC.

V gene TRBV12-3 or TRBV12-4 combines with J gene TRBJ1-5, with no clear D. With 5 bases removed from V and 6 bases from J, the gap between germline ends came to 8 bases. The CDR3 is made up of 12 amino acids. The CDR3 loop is CASSIPGQPQHF. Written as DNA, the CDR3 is TGTGCCAGCAGTATCCCTGGTCAGCCCCAGCATTTT.

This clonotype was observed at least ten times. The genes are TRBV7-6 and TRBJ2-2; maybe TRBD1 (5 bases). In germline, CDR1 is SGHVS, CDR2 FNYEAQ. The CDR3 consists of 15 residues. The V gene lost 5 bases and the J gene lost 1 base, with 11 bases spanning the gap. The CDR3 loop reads CASSRRGENTGELFF. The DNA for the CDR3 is TGTGCCAGCAGCCGTAGGGGCGAGAACACCGGGGAGCTGTTTTTT.

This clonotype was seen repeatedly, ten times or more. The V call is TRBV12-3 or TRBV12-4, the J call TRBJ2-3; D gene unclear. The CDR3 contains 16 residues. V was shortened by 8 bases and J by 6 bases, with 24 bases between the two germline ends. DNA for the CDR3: TGTGCCAGCTCCCAACGAAGACCATCGGTTGGGGATACGCAGTATTTT. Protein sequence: CASSQRRPSVGDTQYF.

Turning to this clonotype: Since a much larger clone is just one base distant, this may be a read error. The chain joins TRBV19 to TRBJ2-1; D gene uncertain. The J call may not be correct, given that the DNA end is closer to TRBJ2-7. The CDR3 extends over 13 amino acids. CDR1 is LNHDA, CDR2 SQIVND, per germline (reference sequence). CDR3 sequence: CASSIFGNNEQYF. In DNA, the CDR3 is TGTGCCAGTAGTATTTTTGGTAACAATGAGCAGTACTTC.

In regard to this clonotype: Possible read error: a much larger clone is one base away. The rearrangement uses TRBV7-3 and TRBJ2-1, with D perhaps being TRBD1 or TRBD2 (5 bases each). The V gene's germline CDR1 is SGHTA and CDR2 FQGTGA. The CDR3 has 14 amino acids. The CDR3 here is CTSSPGTEYNEQFF. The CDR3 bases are TGTACCAGCAGCCCCGGGACCGAGTACAATGAGCAGTTCTTC.

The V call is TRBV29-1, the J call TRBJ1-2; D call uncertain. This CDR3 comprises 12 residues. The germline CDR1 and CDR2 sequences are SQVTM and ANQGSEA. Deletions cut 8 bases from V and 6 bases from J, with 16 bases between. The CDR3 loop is CSLGGVLHGYTF. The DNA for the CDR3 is TGCAGCTTGGGCGGGGTCTTGCATGGCTACACCTTC.

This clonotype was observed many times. The CDR3 sequence is CASSLEGYQETQYF. DNA of the CDR3: TGTGCCAGCAGTTTAGAGGGCTACCAAGAGACCCAGTACTTC. This chain uses TRBV28 with TRBJ2-5; D is perhaps TRBD2 (5 bases). The CDR3 contains 14 residues. In germline, CDR1 is MDHEN, CDR2 SYDVKM. V was clipped by 2 bases and J by 0 bases, with 7 bases between them.

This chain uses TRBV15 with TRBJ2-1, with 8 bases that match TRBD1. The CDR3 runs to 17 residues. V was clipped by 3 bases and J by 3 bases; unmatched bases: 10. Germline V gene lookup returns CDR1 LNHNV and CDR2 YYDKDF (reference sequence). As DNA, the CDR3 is TGTGCCACCAGCAGCTCTACCGGGACAGGAATCTACAATGAGCAGTTCTTC. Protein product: CATSSSTGTGIYNEQFF.